The T cell receptor beta chain described here comes from a study of T-cell memory formation after mild COVID-19. Whole-study context: TCR clusters were mostly donor specific.

TCRdb reanalysed the 5' RACE reads using MiXCR and keeps one entry per CDR3 protein. The sample has around 500,000 distinct CDR3 sequences, 15% to 20% seen once. V lost 3 bases, J lost 7 bases, and 13 bases stayed unmatched. CDR3 length: 15 amino acids. CDR1 is SGHRS, CDR2 YFSETQ, per germline. The rearrangement joins TRBV5-1 to TRBJ2-7; 7 nucleotides match TRBD1. This TCR derives from an adult woman who had mild COVID-19 (a few samples of this study predate the infection). Cell type and time point are not known. The sample comprised PBMCs or a T cell subset sorted from them (not recorded which). Here the CDR3 DNA reads TGCGCCAGCAGCTGGACCCCAGGGACAGACGGGGAGCAGTACTTC. Its translation: CASSWTPGTDGEQYF.